These 18 T cell receptor beta chains came from one sample sequenced in a study of blood T cell repertoires in COVID-19. Measured with immunoSEQ multiplex PCR; TCRdb has only the in-frame clones, and not every one. The sample lists about 170,000 clones, 79% occurring once. The source material was PBMCs or T cells enriched from blood (not recorded which). The receptors were sampled from a woman between 65 and 79 years old in a cohort exposed to, infected with or recovered from COVID-19 (not recorded which).

V gene TRBV28 combines with J gene TRBJ2-1, with 9 nucleotides matching TRBD1. The ends lost 2 bases at V and 0 bases at J; junction bases unmatched: 8. Germline CDR1 is MDHEN and CDR2 is SYDVKM. The CDR3 runs to 18 residues. The CDR3 region is CASSLIGQGFPSYNEQFF. CDR3 sequence (DNA): TGTGCCAGCAGTTTAATAGGACAGGGGTTTCCCTCCTACAATGAGCAGTTCTTC.

The genes are TRBV10-3 and TRBJ1-1, with D tentatively TRBD1 (5 bases). The length of the CDR3 is 12 residues. Trimming removed 3 bases at V and 3 bases at J, with 5 bases between. Germline V CDR1 and CDR2: ENHRY, SYGVKD. This CDR3 is CAISEQDTEAFF. The CDR3 DNA follows: TGTGCCATCAGTGAACAGGACACTGAAGCTTTCTTT.

The CDR3 DNA sequence: TGTGCCAGCAGCGTAGCTGGCGGCAGCTCCTACGAGCAGTACTTC. It encodes CASSVAGGSSYEQYF. The chain joins TRBV9 to TRBJ2-7; D gene ambiguous. V was pared by 0 bases and J by 0 bases, with 10 bases between. The CDR3 contains 15 residues. Germline CDR1 and CDR2: SGDLS and YYNGEE. Complete variable domain (other parts from reference TRBV9 and TRBJ2-7): DSGVTQTPKHLITATGQRVTLRCSPRSGDLSVYWYQQSLDQGLQFLIQYYNGEERAKGNILERFSAQQFPDLHSELNLSSLELGDSALYFCASSVAGGSSYEQYFGPGTRLTVT.

This clone was seen only once. The genes are TRBV28 and TRBJ1-2; 11 bases are shared with TRBD1. The ends lost 5 bases at V and 3 bases at J; junction bases unmatched: 5. Germline CDR1 MDHEN, CDR2 SYDVKM. The CDR3 consists of 15 residues. CDR3 in amino acids: CASSTGQGGDYGYTF. CDR3 DNA sequence: TGTGCCAGCAGTACGGGACAGGGGGGGGACTATGGCTACACCTTC.

This chain joins TRBV7-8 and TRBJ1-4, with a weak D call TRBD1 (6 bases). The germline V gene encodes CDR1 SGHVS and CDR2 FQNEAQ. With 5 bases removed from V and 6 bases from J, the gap between germline ends came to 16 bases. The CDR3 is 15 amino acids. The CDR3 loop reads CASSPPGATHEKLFF. In nucleotides, the CDR3 is TGTGCCAGCAGCCCCCCAGGGGCGACACATGAAAAACTGTTTTTT.

This chain uses TRBV4-3 with TRBJ2-1, with 8 nucleotides matching TRBD2. The CDR3 contains 18 residues. The V gene end was trimmed by 0 bases and the J gene end by 2 bases; junction bases not matched to a gene: 9. The germline gives CDR1 LGHNA, CDR2 YSLEER. As DNA, the CDR3 is TGCGCCAGCAGCCAAGATCGGGTGGCGGGAGGCCCCTACAATGAGCAGTTCTTC. Translated: CASSQDRVAGGPYNEQFF.

The chain uses TRBV11-3 and TRBJ2-2; 14 positions match TRBD2. With V trimmed by 5 bases and J by 6 bases, 5 bases remained unmatched. Germline assignment: CDR1 SGHNT and CDR2 YENEEA. The CDR3 is 16 amino acids. As DNA, the CDR3 is TGTGCCAGCAGCACAGGACTAGCGGGAGGCCCCGGGGAGCTGTTTTTT. Protein product: CASSTGLAGGPGELFF.

The genes are TRBV19 and TRBJ2-1, with 7 bases lining up with TRBD2. The CDR3 extends over 15 amino acids. CDR1 and CDR2 (germline): LNHDA, SQIVND (reference sequence). The junction had 9 bases not matched to a gene; V was cut back by 6 bases and J by 4 bases. As DNA, the CDR3 is TGTGCCAGTAGCCTAAGCGGGGATCTGTACAATGAGCAGTTCTTC. It encodes CASSLSGDLYNEQFF.

The chain combines TRBV6-5 with TRBJ2-7; D call uncertain. The CDR3 length is 15 residues. Trimming shortened V by 7 bases and J by 1 base, and 17 bases separated the two germline ends. Germline V gene data show CDR1 as MNHEY and CDR2 as SVGAGI. The CDR3 coding sequence is TGTGCCAGCACCCCCAACCCCCCGAGGTCCTACGAGCAGTACTTC. Residues: CASTPNPPRSYEQYF.

This clone was picked up a small number of times. The chain employs TRBV7-9 and TRBJ1-3; D gene uncertain. From germline, CDR1 is SEHNR and CDR2 FQNEAQ (reference sequence). This CDR3 has 16 residues. Trimming cost V 5 bases and J 6 bases, with 20 bases left between them. The CDR3 loop reads CASSLPRRGSENTIYF. CDR3 DNA sequence: TGTGCCAGCAGCCTCCCCCGTAGAGGGAGCGAAAACACCATATATTTT.

This clone was seen a single time. The rearrangement links TRBV14 to TRBJ2-7; 12 nucleotides match TRBD1. The CDR3 extends over 16 amino acids. Germline assignment: CDR1 SGHDN and CDR2 FVKESK. After removal of 3 bases from V and 2 bases from J, the junction contained 5 bases not matched to a gene. The CDR3 sequence: CASSHLGTGGAYEQYF. CDR3 nucleotide sequence: TGTGCCAGCAGCCATCTAGGGACAGGGGGCGCCTACGAGCAGTACTTC.

This sequence joins TRBV23-1 and TRBJ1-6; no reliable D call. TRBV23-1 is given ORF status, its function remaining uncertain. The CDR3 runs to 15 residues. The germline V and J ends were trimmed by 2 bases and 4 bases, with 9 bases remaining between them. CDR3 sequence reads: CASSQVLLYNSPLHF. The CDR3 nucleotides read TGCGCCAGCAGTCAAGTGTTACTGTATAATTCACCCCTCCACTTT.

The chain recombines TRBV5-8 with TRBJ2-3, with 7 bases identical to TRBD1. Germline CDR1 and CDR2: SGHTS and YDEGEE. J lost 4 bases, V lost 2 bases, and 10 bases had no gene match. This CDR3 contains 16 residues. This chain's CDR3 is CASSFYVGTASDTQYF. The CDR3 DNA is TGTGCCAGCAGCTTTTATGTTGGGACAGCGTCAGATACGCAGTATTTT.

The chain uses TRBV6-5 and TRBJ1-2, with 7 bases that match TRBD1. The germline V gene encodes CDR1 MNHEY and CDR2 SVGAGI. The CDR3 contains 14 residues. With 4 bases clipped from V and 7 bases from J, the junction kept 9 bases outside the gene matches. CDR3 loop: CASSSTGLLSGYTF. Written as DNA, the CDR3 is TGTGCCAGCAGTTCGACAGGGTTATTAAGTGGCTACACCTTC.

Concerning this clone itself: Other DNA sequences in this specimen translate into the identical CDR3. The rearrangement links TRBV28 to TRBJ1-5; tentative D call: TRBD1 (6 bases). Trimming shortened V by 4 bases and J by 2 bases, and 9 bases separated the two germline ends. CDR1 and CDR2 from the germline V gene are MDHEN and SYDVKM. CDR3 length: 14 amino acids. The CDR3 is CASSSGGGNQPQHF. The DNA for the CDR3 is TGTGCCAGCAGTTCGGGGGGCGGCAATCAGCCCCAGCATTTT.

CDR3: CASSSGQTTGELFF. The CDR3 region has the DNA TGTGCCAGCAGCTCGGGACAGACCACCGGGGAGCTGTTTTTT. The rearrangement links TRBV11-2 to TRBJ2-2; 7 bases map to TRBD1. Germline values: CDR1 SGHAT, CDR2 FQNNGV. V lost 4 bases and J lost 4; bases outside the gene matches: 3. The CDR3 has 14 residues.

The rearrangement joins TRBV28 to TRBJ2-7; 8 bases map to TRBD2. Germline CDR1 MDHEN, CDR2 SYDVKM. V was clipped by 6 bases and J by 1 base; unmatched bases: 8. The CDR3 loop spans 15 amino acids. The chain's CDR3 is CASRRKRELSYEQYF. As DNA, the CDR3 is TGTGCCAGCAGACGCAAGCGGGAGTTGTCCTACGAGCAGTACTTC. Based on the CDR3 plus reference TRBV28 and TRBJ2-7, the full variable domain is DVKVTQSSRYLVKRTGEKVFLECVQDMDHENMFWYRQDPGLGLRLIYFSYDVKMKEKGDIPEGYSVSREKKERFSLILESASTNQTSMYLCASRRKRELSYEQYFGPGTRLTVT.

The gene calls are TRBV9 and TRBJ2-1; 7 bases map to TRBD2. Germline V gene lookup returns CDR1 SGDLS and CDR2 YYNGEE. The V segment lost 4 bases and the J segment 3 bases; nucleotides outside the gene matches: 10. The CDR3 loop spans 16 amino acids. CDR3 in amino acids: CASSRRLAEDYNEQFF. The CDR3 region has the DNA TGTGCCAGCAGCAGAAGGCTAGCGGAGGACTACAATGAGCAGTTCTTC. Full variable domain (missing parts from reference TRBV9 and TRBJ2-1): DSGVTQTPKHLITATGQRVTLRCSPRSGDLSVYWYQQSLDQGLQFLIQYYNGEERAKGNILERFSAQQFPDLHSELNLSSLELGDSALYFCASSRRLAEDYNEQFFGPGTRLTVL.